This TCR beta chain was captured by sequencing in a study of cytomegalovirus exposure and HLA in healthy donors. The CDR3 totals 17 residues. V gave up 4 bases and J gave up 5 bases; unmatched junction bases: 12. From germline, CDR1 is SGHNT and CDR2 YYREEE (reference sequence). The PCR had 60 Vbeta and 13 Jbeta primers. The method was immunoSEQ multiplex PCR; TCRdb's version includes in-frame clones alone and lacks a portion of them. Seen here are approximately 90,000 clones, 65% to 85% observed once, and the top ten hold about 3.5%. The receptor was derived from a man aged 40-49 years in good health and CMV-seronegative. The rearrangement uses TRBV5-4 and TRBJ2-3; 11 bases agree with TRBD2. Sequenced material: PBMCs. The CDR3 sequence: CASSPGTSGFVGDTQYF. In DNA form, the CDR3 reads TGTGCCAGCAGCCCTGGGACTAGCGGTTTCGTTGGAGATACGCAGTATTTT.